This T cell receptor beta chain originates from a study of blood T cell repertoires in COVID-19. Study context: PBMCs, B-cell-depleted T cells, or T cells were the source of the cDNA or gDNA that made up the material.

This clone was counted between two and nine times. Trimming removed 3 bases at V and 1 base at J, with 11 bases between. The CDR3 extends over 15 amino acids. In germline, CDR1 is SGHTA, CDR2 FQGNSA. Authors' methods: For nucleated cells, counts were estimated from reference gene primer amplification. Clones were sequenced by immunoSEQ multiplex PCR, and TCRdb holds only the in-frame ones, with some missing. Clone size and V and J calls were adopted from that table, with D and trimming inferred from the DNA. The data show around 100,000 clones, approximately 80% seen once. Sequencing input: peripheral blood. This TCR was sampled from a human donor in a cohort sampled during active COVID-19. The J gene is TRBJ2-3, the V gene TRBV7-2, with a tentative D call TRBD2 (6 bases). CDR3 bases: TGTGCCAGCAGCTTTTGGTGGGGGGGCACAGATACGCAGTATTTT. It codes for CASSFWWGGTDTQYF.